This entry lists 26 T cell receptor beta chains sequenced from one sample in a study of cytomegalovirus exposure and HLA in healthy donors. PCR employed 60 Vbeta and 13 Jbeta primers. Using immunoSEQ multiplex PCR, the repertoire was profiled, and TCRdb retains in-frame clones only, with some absent. This table holds approximately 210,000 clones, around 86% found once. The sequenced sample consisted of PBMCs. These receptors all come from a man aged 25-40 years in good health and CMV-seronegative.

This clone came up once. The chain recombines TRBV28 with TRBJ2-6, with a weak D call TRBD1 (6 bases). The CDR3 spans 18 residues. CDR1 and CDR2 from the germline V gene are MDHEN and SYDVKM. The ends were cut back, 4 bases at V and 0 bases at J, with 16 bases in the middle. CDR3 sequence: CASSSPPGRGSGANVLTF. In nucleotides, the CDR3 is TGTGCCAGCAGTTCCCCACCGGGCAGGGGCTCTGGGGCCAACGTCCTGACTTTC.

The chain combines TRBV7-2 with TRBJ2-1, with 11 bases aligning to TRBD2. Germline V lookup: CDR1 SGHTA, CDR2 FQGNSA. V shed 5 bases, J shed 4 bases, and the junction held 4 bases outside the gene matches. The CDR3 totals 15 residues. The CDR3 DNA sequence: TGTGCCAGCAGCGGGGGACTAGCGGCTTACAATGAGCAGTTCTTC. It encodes CASSGGLAAYNEQFF.

Only one count was recorded for this clone. The chain has TRBV10-2 and TRBJ2-5; D possibly corresponds to TRBD2 (5 bases). The CDR3 runs to 11 residues. CDR1 and CDR2 (germline): WSHSY, SAAADI. Trimming stripped 4 bases from V and 7 bases from J, with 7 bases between. DNA of the CDR3: TGCGCCAGCAGTGGGGCGGGGACCCAGTACTTC. It specifies CASSGAGTQYF.

This sequence joins TRBV10-2 and TRBJ2-5; 10 positions agree with TRBD2. V trimming: 4 bases; J trimming: 8 bases; junction bases outside the gene matches: 7. The CDR3 sequence is 14 residues long. Germline V gene lookup returns CDR1 WSHSY and CDR2 SAAADI. CDR3 loop: CASSASASGGTQYF. The CDR3 coding sequence is TGCGCCAGCAGTGCTTCGGCTAGCGGGGGAACCCAGTACTTC.

The V call is TRBV2, the J call TRBJ2-5; 9 bases align to TRBD1. The CDR3 runs to 14 residues. Germline V CDR1 and CDR2: SNHLY, FYNNEI. V lost 1 base and J lost 3; bases outside the gene matches: 0. The CDR3 protein is CASSEGQGEETQYF. The CDR3 nucleotides are TGTGCCAGCAGTGAAGGACAGGGGGAAGAGACCCAGTACTTC.

This clone was seen more than once but under ten times. V and J are TRBV2 and TRBJ2-7, with TRBD2 matching over 8 bases. This CDR3 is 16 amino acids long. Trimming took 2 bases from V and 0 from J; bases not matched to a gene: 6. Germline loops: CDR1 SNHLY, CDR2 FYNNEI. This chain's CDR3 is CASSESLAGSSYEQYF. The CDR3 coding sequence is TGTGCCAGCAGTGAAAGCCTAGCGGGTAGCTCCTACGAGCAGTACTTC.

CDR3 in amino acids: CARTRDSQETQYF. The CDR3 coding sequence is TGTGCCCGCACCCGGGACAGCCAAGAGACCCAGTACTTC. This chain connects TRBV21-1 to TRBJ2-5; TRBD1 was called by the table and not checked on the DNA. TRBV21-1 is a recognized pseudogene. The CDR3 consists of 13 residues.

This chain links TRBV6-6 with TRBJ2-7; maybe TRBD1 (6 bases). The germline V gene has CDR1 MNHNY and CDR2 SVGAGI (reference sequence). The CDR3 consists of 16 residues. Trimming took off 3 bases at V and 2 bases at J, with 17 bases between the two ends. In DNA form, the CDR3 reads TGTGCCAGCAGTTATGCCCTAGCAGGGGAACCCTACGAGCAGTACTTC. This gives the protein CASSYALAGEPYEQYF.

This chain joins TRBV7-9 and TRBJ1-2; D perhaps matches TRBD1 (5 bases). Trimming pared 5 bases from V and 5 bases from J, leaving 9 bases between. The length of the CDR3 is 12 residues. In germline, CDR1 is SEHNR, CDR2 FQNEAQ (reference sequence). The CDR3 DNA sequence: TGTGCCAGCAGCGGGGGGGTTTATGGCTACACCTTC. The encoded protein is CASSGGVYGYTF. The full variable domain, completed using reference TRBV7-9 and TRBJ1-2, is DTGVSQNPRHKITKRGQNVTFRCDPISEHNRLYWYRQTLGQGPEFLTYFQNEAQLEKSRLLSDRFSAERPKGSFSTLEIQRTEQGDSAMYLCASSGGVYGYTFGSGTRLTVV.

The CDR3 sequence: CASSYGWGQGVETQYF. The CDR3 nucleotides are TGTGCCAGCAGTTACGGGTGGGGACAGGGGGTTGAGACCCAGTACTTC. The V call is TRBV6-5, the J call TRBJ2-5; 11 bases are shared with TRBD1. Trimming cost V 2 bases and J 5 bases; bases outside gene matches: 7. From germline, CDR1 is MNHEY and CDR2 SVGAGI. This CDR3 comprises 16 residues.

The CDR3 DNA is TGCGCCAGCAGCGCAACCCGGACAGGGATTAACACCGGGGAGCTGTTTTTT. It encodes CASSATRTGINTGELFF. This sequence joins TRBV5-1 and TRBJ2-2; 8 bases map to TRBD1. This CDR3 spans 17 amino acids. Germline CDR1 is SGHRS and CDR2 is YFSETQ. V shed 4 bases and J 2 bases; nucleotides not matched to a gene: 10. Using reference TRBV5-1 and TRBJ2-2 for the parts outside the CDR3, the full variable domain is KAGVTQTPRYLIKTRGQQVTLSCSPISGHRSVSWYQQTPGQGLQFLFEYFSETQRNKGNFPGRFSGRQFSNSRSEMNVSTLELGDSALYLCASSATRTGINTGELFFGEGSRLTVL.

J is TRBJ2-5 and V is TRBV10-3, with a weak D call TRBD2 (7 bases). The CDR3 runs 15 residues. Germline lookup yields CDR1 ENHRY and CDR2 SYGVKD. Trimming removed 4 bases at V and 2 bases at J, with 14 bases between. CDR3 nucleotide sequence: TGTGCCATCAGTGGAGGGGGGGATAGGCAAGAGACCCAGTACTTC. Translated: CAISGGGDRQETQYF.

The rearrangement joins TRBV2 to TRBJ2-3; tentatively, D is TRBD1 (5 bases). The CDR3 sequence is 14 residues long. Between the trimmed V and J ends, which lost 7 bases and 2 bases, there was a span of 13 bases. CDR1 is SNHLY and CDR2 is FYNNEI in the germline V gene. The CDR3 reads CASNSQGFTDTQYF. Here the CDR3 DNA reads TGTGCCAGCAATTCTCAGGGTTTCACAGATACGCAGTATTTT.

The chain's CDR3 is CASIAVPGQGLGSTDTQYF. The CDR3 DNA reads TGTGCCAGTATAGCCGTCCCGGGACAGGGTTTGGGTTCCACAGATACGCAGTATTTT. This rearrangement joins TRBV5-6 to TRBJ2-3; 9 bases are shared with TRBD1. The germline V gene has CDR1 SGHDT and CDR2 YYEEEE. This CDR3 is 19 amino acids long. V dropped 8 bases and J dropped 2; count of bases not matched to a gene: 21.

This clone appeared a few times. The rearrangement links TRBV29-1 to TRBJ1-1; D not certain. The CDR3 has 16 amino acids. Germline-derived CDR1 and CDR2 are SQVTM and ANQGSEA. Trimming stripped 5 bases from V and 3 bases from J, with 22 bases between. Here the CDR3 reads CSVPKIPTFRDTEAFF. Written as DNA, the CDR3 is TGCAGCGTTCCAAAAATCCCCACGTTTCGGGACACTGAAGCTTTCTTT.

The gene calls are TRBV7-9 and TRBJ2-1; D is perhaps TRBD1 (5 bases). Trimming stripped 4 bases from V and 0 bases from J, with 10 bases between. The CDR3 spans 15 residues. Germline-derived CDR1 and CDR2 are SEHNR and FQNEAQ (reference sequence). The CDR3 region has the DNA TGTGCCAGCAGCTCAACGACAGTCTCCTACAATGAGCAGTTCTTC. Translation: CASSSTTVSYNEQFF.

CDR3 sequence (DNA): TGTGCCAGCTCTCCCGTTCAGACAGCTATGAGGCAGTTCTTC. Its translation is CASSPVQTAMRQFF. The chain employs TRBV18 and TRBJ2-1; TRBD1 is a possible D gene (5 bases). The germline V and J ends were trimmed by 6 bases and 12 bases, with 21 bases remaining between them. The CDR3 has 14 residues. Germline V gene data show CDR1 as KGHSH and CDR2 as LQKENI. The entire variable domain, with the rest obtained from reference TRBV18 and TRBJ2-1, is as follows: NAGVMQNPRHLVRRRGQEARLRCSPMKGHSHVYWYRQLPEEGLKFMVYLQKENIIDESGMPKERFSAEFPKEGPSILRIQQVVRGDSAAYFCASSPVQTAMRQFFGPGTRLTVL.

The chain uses TRBV19 and TRBJ1-2; 8 positions match TRBD1. The CDR3 consists of 15 residues. Germline CDR1 reads LNHDA; CDR2 reads SQIVND (reference sequence). With V trimmed by 6 bases and J by 4 bases, 10 bases remained unmatched. This CDR3 reads CASSVDRVRTYGYTF. In nucleotides, the CDR3 is TGTGCCAGTAGCGTGGACAGGGTGCGGACCTATGGCTACACCTTC.

The chain links TRBV7-6 to TRBJ2-3; 8 bases fit TRBD2. Germline V gives CDR1 SGHVS, CDR2 FNYEAQ. CDR3 length: 16 residues. Losses at the gene ends were 3 bases for V and 1 base for J; bases not matched to a gene: 6. In nucleotides, the CDR3 is TGTGCCAGCAGCTTGGGAATAGCGGGACGCACAGATACGCAGTATTTT. It encodes CASSLGIAGRTDTQYF.

The chain has TRBV25-1 and TRBJ1-2; 7 positions match TRBD1. The CDR3 sequence is 15 residues long. Germline trimming cut 5 bases from V and 4 bases from J; bases unmatched to any gene: 10. CDR1 MGHDK and CDR2 SYGVNS come from the germline V gene. This CDR3 is CASSSRSGTAYGYTF. The CDR3 nucleotides are TGTGCCAGCAGTAGCCGGTCCGGGACAGCCTATGGCTACACCTTC.

In DNA, the CDR3 is TGTGCCAGCAGCTTCGCGGTGAACACCGGGGAGCTGTTTTTT. Its translation is CASSFAVNTGELFF. This rearrangement joins TRBV5-4 to TRBJ2-2; unclear D gene. The V end lost 2 bases, the J end lost 1 base, and 6 bases lay between the germline ends. The CDR3 totals 14 residues. Per germline, CDR1 SGHNT and CDR2 YYREEE (reference sequence).

V usage is TRBV7-8 and J usage is TRBJ2-7; 8 bases are shared with TRBD1. Trimming removed 5 bases from V and 2 bases from J; junction bases left unmatched: 5. The V gene's germline CDR1 is SGHVS and CDR2 FQNEAQ. CDR3 length equals 14 residues. The CDR3 nucleotides are TGTGCCAGCAGCGGGCAGGGACAGGCCTACGAGCAGTACTTC. Its protein is CASSGQGQAYEQYF. The full variable domain, in which reference TRBV7-8 and TRBJ2-7 provide the parts outside the CDR3, is GAGVSQSPRYKVAKRGQDVALRCDPISGHVSLFWYQQALGQGPEFLTYFQNEAQLDKSGLPSDRFFAERPEGSVSTLKIQRTQQEDSAVYLCASSGQGQAYEQYFGPGTRLTVT.

The CDR3 sequence: CASSFRDRAYNEQFF. The CDR3 DNA reads as TGTGCCAGCAGCTTCCGGGACAGGGCCTACAATGAGCAGTTCTTC. The chain recombines TRBV5-4 with TRBJ2-1; 9 nucleotides match TRBD1. This CDR3 has 15 amino acids. The germline CDR1 and CDR2 sequences are SGHNT and YYREEE (reference sequence). V shed 2 bases and J 2 bases; nucleotides not matched to a gene: 2.

The chain couples TRBV28 to TRBJ2-5; 7 bases are shared with TRBD1. The CDR3 has 14 amino acids. Germline lookup yields CDR1 MDHEN and CDR2 SYDVKM. V dropped 6 bases and J dropped 5; count of bases not matched to a gene: 9. CDR3 sequence reads: CASSLRQGGETQYF. Here the CDR3 DNA reads TGTGCCAGCAGCCTCAGACAGGGTGGGGAGACCCAGTACTTC.

The V gene is TRBV2, the J gene TRBJ1-1, with a tentative D call TRBD1 (5 bases). Per germline, CDR1 SNHLY and CDR2 FYNNEI. This CDR3 contains 14 residues. V lost 4 bases to trimming and J lost 4 bases, with 13 bases between them. The CDR3 loop is CASSVRVGGTEAFF. In DNA form, the CDR3 reads TGTGCCAGCAGTGTTAGGGTCGGGGGCACTGAAGCTTTCTTT.

The chain is built from TRBV25-1 and TRBJ2-1, with 14 bases that match TRBD2. Trimming at V came to 4 bases and at J to 9 bases, leaving 8 bases not matched to a gene. The CDR3 length is 16 residues. From germline, CDR1 is MGHDK and CDR2 SYGVNS. The CDR3 loop reads CASSASGLAGAGEQFF. CDR3 DNA: TGTGCCAGCAGTGCATCGGGACTAGCGGGAGCGGGTGAGCAGTTCTTC.